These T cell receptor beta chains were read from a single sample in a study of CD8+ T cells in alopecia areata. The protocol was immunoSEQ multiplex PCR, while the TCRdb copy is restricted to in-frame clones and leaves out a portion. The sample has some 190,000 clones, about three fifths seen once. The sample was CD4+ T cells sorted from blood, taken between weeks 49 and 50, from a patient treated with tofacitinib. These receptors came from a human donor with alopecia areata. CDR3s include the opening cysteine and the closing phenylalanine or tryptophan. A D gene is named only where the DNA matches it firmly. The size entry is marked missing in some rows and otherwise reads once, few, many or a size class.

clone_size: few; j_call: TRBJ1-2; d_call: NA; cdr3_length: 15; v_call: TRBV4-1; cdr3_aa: CASSQGSGDPYGYTF; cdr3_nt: TGCGCCAGCAGCCAAGGATCGGGGGACCCCTATGGCTACACCTTC
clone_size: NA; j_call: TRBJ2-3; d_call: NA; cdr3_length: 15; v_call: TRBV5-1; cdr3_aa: CASSSGQPSTDTQYF; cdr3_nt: TGCGCCAGCAGCTCAGGACAACCTAGCACAGATACGCAGTATTTT
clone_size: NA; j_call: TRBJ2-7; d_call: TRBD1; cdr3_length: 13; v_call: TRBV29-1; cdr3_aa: CSSTGTGLYEQYF; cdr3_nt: TGCAGCTCAACCGGGACAGGGCTCTACGAGCAGTACTTC
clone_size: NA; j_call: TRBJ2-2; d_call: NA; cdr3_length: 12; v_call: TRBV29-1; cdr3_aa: CSFGSNPGELFF; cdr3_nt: TGCAGTTTTGGATCGAATCCGGGGGAGCTGTTTTTT
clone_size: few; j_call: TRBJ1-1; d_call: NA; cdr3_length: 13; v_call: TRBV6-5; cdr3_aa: CASSYGQNTEAFF; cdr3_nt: TGTGCCAGCAGTTACGGACAGAACACTGAAGCTTTCTTT
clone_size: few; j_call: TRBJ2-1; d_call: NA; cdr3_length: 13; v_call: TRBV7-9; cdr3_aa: CASSLALFSEQFF; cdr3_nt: TGTGCCAGCAGCTTAGCGCTGTTCTCTGAGCAGTTCTTC
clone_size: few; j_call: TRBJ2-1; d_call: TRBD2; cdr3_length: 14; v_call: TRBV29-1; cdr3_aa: CSVVLGTSVNEQFF; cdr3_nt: TGCAGCGTTGTCCTGGGGACTAGCGTGAATGAGCAGTTCTTC
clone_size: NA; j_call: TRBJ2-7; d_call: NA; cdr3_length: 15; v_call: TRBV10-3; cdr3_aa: CAISVDGGLSYEQYF; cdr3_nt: TGTGCCATCAGTGTCGACGGGGGTCTATCCTACGAGCAGTACTTC
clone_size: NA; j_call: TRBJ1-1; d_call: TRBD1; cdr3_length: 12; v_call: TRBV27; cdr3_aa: CASSLPGQSAFF; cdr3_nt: TGTGCCAGCAGCCTCCCGGGACAGTCGGCTTTCTTT
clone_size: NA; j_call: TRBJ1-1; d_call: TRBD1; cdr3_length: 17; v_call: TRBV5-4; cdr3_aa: CASSYQDRGMGDTEAFF; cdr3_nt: TGTGCCAGCAGCTACCAGGACAGGGGTATGGGTGACACTGAAGCTTTCTTT
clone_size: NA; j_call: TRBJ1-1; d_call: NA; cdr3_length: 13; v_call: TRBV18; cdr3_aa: CASSADRNTEAFF; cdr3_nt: TGTGCCAGCTCGGCCGACAGGAACACTGAAGCTTTCTTT
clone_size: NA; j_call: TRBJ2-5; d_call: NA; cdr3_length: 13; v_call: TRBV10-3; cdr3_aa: CAISVKQVETQYF; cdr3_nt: TGTGCCATCAGTGTAAAGCAGGTCGAGACCCAGTACTTC
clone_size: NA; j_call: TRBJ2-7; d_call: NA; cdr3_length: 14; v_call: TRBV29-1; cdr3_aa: CSVVLRDTLYEQYF; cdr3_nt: TGCAGCGTTGTTCTACGGGACACCCTCTACGAGCAGTACTTC
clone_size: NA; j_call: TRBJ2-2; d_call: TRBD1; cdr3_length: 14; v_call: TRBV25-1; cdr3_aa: CASRGTGDTGELFF; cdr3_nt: TGTGCCAGCAGAGGGACAGGGGACACCGGGGAGCTGTTTTTT
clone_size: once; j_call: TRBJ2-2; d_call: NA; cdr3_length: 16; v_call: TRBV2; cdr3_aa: CASSALQGKPTGELFF; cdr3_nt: TGTGCCAGCAGCGCCCTCCAAGGGAAGCCCACCGGGGAGCTGTTTTTT
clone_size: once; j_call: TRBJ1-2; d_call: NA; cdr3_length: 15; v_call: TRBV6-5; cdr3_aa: CASSYSGGSNYGYTF; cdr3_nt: TGTGCCAGCAGTTACTCGGGAGGATCTAACTATGGCTACACCTTC
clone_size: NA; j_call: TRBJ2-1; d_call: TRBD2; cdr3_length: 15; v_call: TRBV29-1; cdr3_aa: CSVGSPGLARNEQFF; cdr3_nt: TGCAGCGTTGGGTCCCCGGGACTAGCGCGCAATGAGCAGTTCTTC
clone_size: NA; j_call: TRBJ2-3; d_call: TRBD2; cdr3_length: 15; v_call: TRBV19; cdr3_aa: CASSLQRGGTDTQYF; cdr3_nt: TGTGCCAGTAGTCTCCAGCGGGGGGGCACAGATACGCAGTATTTT
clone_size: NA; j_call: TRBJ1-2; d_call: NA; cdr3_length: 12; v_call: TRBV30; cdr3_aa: CAWSPGAAGYTF; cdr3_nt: TGTGCCTGGAGTCCGGGGGCCGCTGGCTACACCTTC
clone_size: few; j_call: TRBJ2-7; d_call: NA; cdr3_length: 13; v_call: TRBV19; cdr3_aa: CASSLRESYEQYF; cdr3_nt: TGTGCCAGTAGTTTGAGGGAATCCTACGAGCAGTACTTC
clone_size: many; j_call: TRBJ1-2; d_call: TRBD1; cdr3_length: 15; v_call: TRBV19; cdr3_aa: CASSTTGQSFYGYTF; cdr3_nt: TGTGCCAGTAGTACGACGGGACAGTCCTTCTATGGCTACACCTTC
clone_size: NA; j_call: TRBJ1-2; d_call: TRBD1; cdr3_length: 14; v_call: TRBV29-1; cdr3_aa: CSVAEGQGHYGYTF; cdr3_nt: TGCAGCGTGGCAGAGGGACAGGGTCACTATGGCTACACCTTC
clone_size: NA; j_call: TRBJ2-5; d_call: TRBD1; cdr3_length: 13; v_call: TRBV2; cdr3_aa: CASSLQGYETQYF; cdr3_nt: TGTGCCAGCAGTCTACAGGGGTATGAGACCCAGTACTTC